This T cell receptor beta chain was sequenced in a study of identical twins. Each donor (without exception) was a healthy Caucasian. Each CDR3 protein gets one entry after TCRdb re-called the 5' RACE reads with MiXCR. The data contain 250,000 or so distinct CDR3 sequences, about 8% of them singletons. This clonotype appeared many times. This CDR3 has 15 amino acids. V was shortened by 6 bases and J by 6 bases, with 18 bases between the two germline ends. Germline CDR1 MDHEN, CDR2 SYDVKM. The same sample was also studied in work on yellow fever vaccine responses in identical twins.

The specimen sequenced was CD8+ T cells sorted from blood. This sequence originates from a woman under 30 in good health. The J gene is TRBJ2-1, the V gene TRBV28; D is unresolved. Here the CDR3 reads CASSGRQGPTNEQFF. CDR3 coding DNA: TGTGCCAGCAGCGGACGGCAAGGACCAACCAATGAGCAGTTCTTC.